Listed here are 7 T cell receptor beta chains from one sample, sequenced in a study of CD8 T cells in Susac syndrome. Random hexamers were used to reverse transcribe an amount of roughly 0.45 to 1 ug RNA. TCRdb reanalysed the immunoSEQ multiplex PCR reads using MiXCR and keeps one entry per CDR3 protein. Of some 400,000 distinct CDR3 sequences listed, around 85% are singletons. The sequencing sample was made of CD8+ T cells from PBMCs. These receptor sequences come from a human donor with multiple sclerosis.

This clonotype has just one count. The chain combines TRBV6-5 with TRBJ1-6; 7 nucleotides line up with TRBD1. The J segment lost 8 bases and the V segment lost 6 bases, leaving 7 bases of the junction unmatched. The CDR3 loop spans 14 amino acids. Looked up from germline, CDR1 is MNHEY and CDR2 is SVGAGI. The CDR3 region is CASSSGTEHSPLHF. The CDR3 DNA sequence: TGTGCCAGCAGCTCCGGGACAGAGCATTCACCCCTCCACTTT.

The chain couples TRBV2 to TRBJ1-2; D not certain. V dropped 10 bases and J dropped 7 bases, with 10 bases sitting between them. The length of the CDR3 is 10 residues. Per the germline V gene, CDR1 is SNHLY and CDR2 is FYNNEI. CDR3 coding DNA: TGTGCCACTAGGACTCTTGGCTACACCTTC. Translation gives CATRTLGYTF.

The gene calls are TRBV5-6 and TRBJ1-1; D is unresolved. Trimming stripped 3 bases from V and 8 bases from J, with 8 bases between. Germline loops: CDR1 SGHDT, CDR2 YYEEEE. The CDR3 contains 11 residues. The CDR3 loop is CASSSVSEAFF. For the CDR3, the DNA is TGTGCCAGCAGCTCGGTTTCAGAAGCTTTCTTT.

V and J are TRBV6-5 and TRBJ1-1; D not certain. This CDR3 is 13 amino acids long. Trimming pared 6 bases from V and 2 bases from J, leaving 10 bases between. CDR1 and CDR2 (germline): MNHEY, SVGAGI. The CDR3 sequence is CASRSQLNTEAFF. Written as DNA, the CDR3 is TGTGCCAGCAGATCACAGCTCAACACTGAAGCTTTCTTT.

This clonotype has only a few counts. The chain couples TRBV6-1 to TRBJ2-5; D unresolved. There are 14 residues in the CDR3. Trimming took off 6 bases at V and 7 bases at J, with 18 bases between the two ends. The V gene's germline CDR1 is MNHNS and CDR2 SASEGT. The CDR3 protein is CASSLDAVYLTQYF. As DNA, the CDR3 is TGTGCCAGCAGCCTGGACGCTGTCTATTTGACCCAGTACTTC.

The V and J genes are TRBV10-3 and TRBJ2-3; 14 bases are shared with TRBD2. The CDR3 sequence is 15 residues long. The germline CDR1 and CDR2 sequences are ENHRY and SYGVKD. Unmatched junction bases numbered 4, after V lost 7 bases and J lost 4 bases. CDR3 sequence reads: CAIKTSGGAPDTQYF. The CDR3 DNA is TGTGCCATCAAGACTAGCGGGGGGGCGCCAGATACGCAGTATTTT.

The chain has TRBV12-3 or TRBV12-4 and TRBJ1-1, with D tentatively TRBD1 (6 bases). V dropped 7 bases and J dropped 1 base, with 22 bases sitting between them. The CDR3 loop spans 17 amino acids. The CDR3, as DNA: TGTGCCAGCACCACGGGTGGTGTAGGGGGGAAGAACACTGAAGCTTTCTTT. This encodes CASTTGGVGGKNTEAFF.